This T cell receptor beta chain was identified in a study of a mutant IDH1 vaccine in newly diagnosed glioma. Study summary: Administration of eight vaccinations to patients took place in weeks 1, 3, 5, 7, 11, 15, 19, 23. With temozolomide cycles, or 4-6 weeks after radiotherapy alone, vaccination was started. Earlier treatment was radiotherapy, temozolomide, or both, with most getting both.

The CDR3 has 13 residues. The V end lost 1 base, the J end lost 2 bases, and 5 bases lay between the germline ends. Germline V gene sequence: CDR1 SGHVS, CDR2 FQNEAQ. Remarks on this clone: Its antigen remains unknown.

Only in-frame clones appear in the TCRdb table, and some are missing; sequencing was by immunoSEQ multiplex PCR. The table includes around 65,000 clones, about four fifths detected once. Study results and limitations: Detectable vaccine-induced immune responses arose in around 95% of patients.

Noted time point: week 11, during vaccination. It was 300 ug of mutant IDH1 20-mer peptide that made up each vaccine dose, given with topical imiquimod. This receptor was taken from a man over 45 with glioma. This rearrangement joins TRBV7-8 to TRBJ1-1, with D uncertain. This sample comprised PBMCs, obtained from a glioma patient whose treatment included an IDH1 peptide vaccine. CDR3 sequence (DNA): TGTGCCAGCAGCTTAGGGGCCAACACTGAAGCTTTCTTT. This codes for CASSLGANTEAFF.